One and the same sample provided the 20 T cell receptor beta chains below, sequenced in a study of T cells in Graves' hyperthyroidism and ophthalmopathy. RNA transcripts served as the template for amplifying TCR beta CDR3 regions. Carried out on the TCR CDR3, a first-round RT-PCR used the HTBI primer set. Using its own MiXCR run on the multiplex PCR reads, TCRdb lists one record per CDR3 protein. The sample gives approximately 500,000 distinct CDR3 sequences, around 46% of which show up once; around 7.7% is in the top ten. Sequenced: peripheral blood or thyroid tissue (not recorded which). These receptors were obtained from a woman younger than 35 with Graves' hyperthyroidism.

Of note for this clonotype: The CDR3 end shows no conserved phenylalanine or tryptophan, and so a read error is likely. The limits of the CDR3 on the DNA are not certain, so only TCRdb's listed CDR3 is given. J is TRBJ2-5 and V is TRBV5-1; the DNA was not compared with TRBD2, the D call given in the table. The CDR3 comprises 9 residues, both ends counted. Germline CDR1 and CDR2: SGHRS and YFSETQ. The CDR3 sequence: CASSDPGTS.

The genes are TRBV7-2 and TRBJ2-5, with 9 nucleotides matching TRBD2. The tail of the sequence fits TRBJ2-4 better, so the J call may be wrong. The CDR3 totals 18 residues. Per germline, CDR1 SGHTA and CDR2 FQGNSA. This CDR3 is CASSLQWGREGAKNIQYF. CDR3 nucleotides: TGTGCCAGCAGCTTGCAATGGGGGCGGGAGGGGGCCAAAAACATTCAGTACTTC.

The rearrangement links TRBV7-2 to TRBJ1-1, with TRBD1 matching over 7 bases. V was clipped by 2 bases and J by 11 bases; unmatched bases: 5. CDR3 size: 12 residues. In germline, CDR1 is SGHTA, CDR2 FQGNSA. CDR3 bases: TGTGCCAGCAGCTTAACCGGGACAGCTGCTTTCTTT. It yields the protein CASSLTGTAAFF.

Note on this clonotype: Given a much more abundant clone one base away, this may be a read error. The chain employs TRBV24-1 and TRBJ1-2, with D unclear. The CDR3 contains 13 residues. The germline V gene encodes CDR1 KGHDR and CDR2 SFDVKD. V lost 9 bases to trimming and J lost 8 bases, with 18 bases between them. The CDR3 protein is CATGAFGQRGYTF. The CDR3 nucleotides are TGTGCCACCGGTGCCTTTGGCCAAAGGGGCTACACCTTC.

The V and J genes are TRBV7-2 and TRBJ1-5, with 12 nucleotides matching TRBD1. This CDR3 is 15 amino acids long. Germline V gene sequence: CDR1 SGHTA, CDR2 FQGNSA. V lost 4 bases, J lost 6 bases, and 4 bases stayed unmatched. The CDR3 DNA is TGTGCCAGCAGCTCCGGGACAGGGGGCACTCAGCCCCAGCATTTT. It codes for CASSSGTGGTQPQHF. Complete variable domain (other parts from reference TRBV7-2 and TRBJ1-5): GAGVSQSPSNKVTEKGKDVELRCDPISGHTALYWYRQSLGQGLEFLIYFQGNSAPDKSGLPSDRFSAERTGGSVSTLTIQRTQQEDSAVYLCASSSGTGGTQPQHFGDGTRLSIL.

The sample holds many counts of this clonotype. CDR3 nucleotide sequence: TGTGCCAGCATGATCCCCTCTGGAAACACCATATATTTT. Its translation: CASMIPSGNTIYF. The chain uses TRBV25-1 and TRBJ1-3; D is unclear. Trimming left V 7 bases short and J 0 bases short, with 7 bases between. Germline values: CDR1 MGHDK, CDR2 SYGVNS. This CDR3 has 13 amino acids.

The CDR3 loop is CSARDGSGPGETQYF. DNA for the CDR3: TGCAGTGCTAGAGATGGTAGCGGGCCCGGAGAGACCCAGTACTTC. V usage is TRBV20-1 and J usage is TRBJ2-5, with 7 bases lining up with TRBD2. Unmatched junction bases numbered 8, after V lost 0 bases and J lost 4 bases. Germline V CDR1 and CDR2: DFQATT, SNEGSKA (reference sequence). The CDR3 contains 15 residues.

This clonotype showed up many times. The chain couples TRBV20-1 to TRBJ2-7, with 9 positions matching TRBD1. This CDR3 is 13 amino acids long. V gave up 6 bases and J gave up 3 bases; unmatched junction bases: 6. Germline V gene data show CDR1 as DFQATT and CDR2 as SNEGSKA (reference sequence). In DNA form, the CDR3 reads TGCAGTGCGAGTGGGACAGGGAGCTACGAGCAGTACTTC. Protein product: CSASGTGSYEQYF.

This clonotype was counted at least ten times. The V and J genes are TRBV15 and TRBJ1-6; TRBD1 aligns across 10 bases. The germline V gene has CDR1 LNHNV and CDR2 YYDKDF (reference sequence). V dropped 5 bases and J dropped 10; count of bases not matched to a gene: 8. This CDR3 is built from 15 residues. The DNA of the CDR3 is TGTGCCACCAGCTGGATCGGACAGGGGGTGTCACCCCTCCACTTT. Protein product: CATSWIGQGVSPLHF. The full variable domain, its missing parts supplied by reference TRBV15 and TRBJ1-6, is DAMVIQNPRYQVTQFGKPVTLSCSQTLNHNVMYWYQQKSSQAPKLLFHYYDKDFNNEADTPDNFQSRRPNTSFCFLDIRSPGLGDTAMYLCATSWIGQGVSPLHFGNGTRLTVT.

The chain uses TRBV7-3 and TRBJ2-2; the match to TRBD2 covers 11 bases. Germline values: CDR1 SGHTA, CDR2 FQGTGA. The CDR3 is 16 amino acids. V dropped 5 bases and J dropped 4; count of bases not matched to a gene: 6. Written as DNA, the CDR3 is TGTGCCAGCAGCCCGCTAGCGGGGGGCCTCACCGGGGAGCTGTTTTTT. Its translation: CASSPLAGGLTGELFF. The whole variable domain, remainder taken from reference TRBV7-3 and TRBJ2-2, is GAGVSQTPSNKVTEKGKYVELRCDPISGHTALYWYRQSLGQGPEFLIYFQGTGAADDSGLPNDRFFAVRPEGSVSTLKIQRTERGDSAVYLCASSPLAGGLTGELFFGEGSRLTVL.

The sample holds many counts of this clonotype. The V call is TRBV5-6, the J call TRBJ1-6; unclear D gene. V gave up 2 bases and J gave up 3 bases, with 6 bases separating them. Germline V CDR1 and CDR2: SGHDT, YYEEEE. The CDR3 sequence is 14 residues long. CDR3 DNA: TGTGCCAGCAGCTTCGCAGACTATAATTCACCCCTCCACTTT. It is translated as CASSFADYNSPLHF. The complete variable domain, with remaining parts taken from reference TRBV5-6 and TRBJ1-6, reads DAGVTQSPTHLIKTRGQQVTLRCSPKSGHDTVSWYQQALGQGPQFIFQYYEEEERQRGNFPDRFSGHQFPNYSSELNVNALLLGDSALYLCASSFADYNSPLHFGNGTRLTVT.

To note about this clonotype: This may be a read error: a much more frequent sequence differs by one nucleotide. V usage is TRBV5-6 and J usage is TRBJ1-1, with D perhaps TRBD1 (5 bases). The V and J ends lost 1 base and 1 base respectively, with 8 bases between them. Per germline, CDR1 SGHDT and CDR2 YYEEEE. The CDR3 totals 14 residues. The DNA of the CDR3 is TGTGCCAGCAGCTTGAGGGGTTGGAACACTGAAGCTTTCTTT. Amino acid sequence: CASSLRGWNTEAFF.

This clonotype turned up a few times. The chain couples TRBV9 to TRBJ2-3; D is possibly TRBD1 (6 bases). Germline V gene lookup returns CDR1 SGDLS and CDR2 YYNGEE. This CDR3 has 16 residues. V gave up 4 bases and J gave up 3 bases, with 18 bases separating them. The CDR3 DNA is TGTGCCAGCAGCAGCTCCACAGGGTGGCCTACAGATACGCAGTATTTT. It yields the protein CASSSSTGWPTDTQYF.

This clonotype was recorded a few times. V and J are TRBV20-1 and TRBJ2-3, with 9 bases identical to TRBD2. Germline CDR1 reads DFQATT; CDR2 reads SNEGSKA (reference sequence). Trimming at V came to 6 bases and at J to 3 bases, leaving 4 bases not matched to a gene. CDR3 size: 13 residues. CDR3 sequence: CSAKREETDTQYF. As DNA, the CDR3 is TGCAGTGCAAAGCGGGAGGAGACAGATACGCAGTATTTT.

The chain links TRBV7-2 to TRBJ2-3; D call uncertain. There are 13 residues in the CDR3. Trimming shortened V by 7 bases and J by 2 bases, and 10 bases separated the two germline ends. The germline CDR1 and CDR2 sequences are SGHTA and FQGNSA. In DNA, the CDR3 is TGTGCCAGCACCCCAGAGGCCACAGATACGCAGTATTTT. This gives the protein CASTPEATDTQYF. Full variable domain (outside the CDR3, taken from reference TRBV7-2 and TRBJ2-3): GAGVSQSPSNKVTEKGKDVELRCDPISGHTALYWYRQSLGQGLEFLIYFQGNSAPDKSGLPSDRFSAERTGGSVSTLTIQRTQQEDSAVYLCASTPEATDTQYFGPGTRLTVL.

This chain links TRBV24-1 with TRBJ2-3; TRBD2 matches at 13 bases. The CDR3 totals 17 residues. Trimming took 3 bases from V and 11 from J; bases not matched to a gene: 13. Germline V gene sequence: CDR1 KGHDR, CDR2 SFDVKD. The CDR3 region is CATSDIGTSGKADEQYF. CDR3 nucleotide sequence: TGTGCCACCAGTGATATCGGGACTAGCGGGAAAGCGGATGAGCAGTATTTT.

The CDR3 loop is CASSFGGISTSGANVLTF. The CDR3 DNA reads TGTGCCAGCAGCTTTGGGGGGATTTCAACCTCTGGGGCCAACGTCCTGACTTTC. V usage is TRBV5-8 and J usage is TRBJ2-6; tentative D call: TRBD2 (6 bases). V was cut by 2 bases and J by 0 bases, with 15 bases left in between. Germline assignment: CDR1 SGHTS and CDR2 YDEGEE. There are 18 residues in the CDR3.

The CDR3 nucleotides are TGTGCCAGCAGCGACCCGGGACAACCGAACACTGAAGCTTTCTTT. It encodes CASSDPGQPNTEAFF. V gene TRBV9 combines with J gene TRBJ1-1; perhaps TRBD1 as D (6 bases). Trimming pared 3 bases from V and 1 base from J, leaving 13 bases between. The CDR3 sequence is 15 residues long. Germline lookup yields CDR1 SGDLS and CDR2 YYNGEE.

In this sample, this clonotype turned up many times. The V gene is TRBV20-1, the J gene TRBJ1-1; TRBD1 matches at 7 bases. Germline assignment: CDR1 DFQATT and CDR2 SNEGSKA (reference sequence). V was pared by 4 bases and J by 4 bases, with 3 bases of the junction left unmatched. The CDR3 consists of 12 residues. CDR3 loop: CSANPGGTEAFF. Here the CDR3 DNA reads TGCAGTGCTAACCCAGGGGGCACTGAAGCTTTCTTT.

The chain couples TRBV29-1 to TRBJ1-1, with a possible D match to TRBD1 (6 bases). V dropped 7 bases and J dropped 7 bases, with 10 bases sitting between them. Germline loops: CDR1 SQVTM, CDR2 ANQGSEA. The CDR3 extends over 10 amino acids. The CDR3 DNA follows: TGCAGCGCCAGGACAGTTGAAGCTTTCTTT. It yields the protein CSARTVEAFF.